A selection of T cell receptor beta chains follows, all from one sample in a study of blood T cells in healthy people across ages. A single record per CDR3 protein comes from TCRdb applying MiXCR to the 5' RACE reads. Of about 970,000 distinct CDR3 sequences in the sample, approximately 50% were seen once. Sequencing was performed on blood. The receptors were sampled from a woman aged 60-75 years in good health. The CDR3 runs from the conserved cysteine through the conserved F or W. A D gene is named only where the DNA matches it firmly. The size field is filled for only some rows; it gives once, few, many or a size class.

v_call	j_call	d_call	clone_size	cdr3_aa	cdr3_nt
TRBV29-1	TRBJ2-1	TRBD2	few	CSVHGTSVYNEQFF	TGCAGCGTTCACGGGACTAGCGTTTACAATGAGCAGTTCTTC
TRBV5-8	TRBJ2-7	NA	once	CASSLFFHEQYF	TGTGCCAGCAGCTTGTTTTTCCACGAGCAGTACTTC
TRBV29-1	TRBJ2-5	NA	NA	CSGTTSPQETQYF	TGCAGCGGTACGACTAGTCCTCAAGAGACCCAGTACTTC
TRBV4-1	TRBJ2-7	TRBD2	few	CASSHLAGSHPEQYF	TGCGCCAGCAGCCACTTAGCGGGATCTCACCCCGAGCAGTACTTC
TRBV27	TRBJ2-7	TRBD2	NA	CASSPIAGAYEQYF	TGTGCCAGCAGTCCTATAGCGGGAGCCTACGAGCAGTACTTC
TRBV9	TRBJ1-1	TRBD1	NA	CASSGGGGLLNTEAFF	TGTGCCAGCAGCGGAGGGGGCGGGTTGTTGAACACTGAAGCTTTCTTT
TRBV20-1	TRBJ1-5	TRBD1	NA	CSARVQGANQPQHF	TGCAGTGCTAGAGTTCAGGGGGCAAATCAGCCCCAGCATTTT
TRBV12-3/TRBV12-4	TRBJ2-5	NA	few	CASSRSGNQETQYF	TGTGCCAGCAGTCGCTCCGGGAATCAAGAGACCCAGTACTTC
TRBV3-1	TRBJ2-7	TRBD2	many	CASSRGRLSYEQYF	TGTGCCAGCAGTCGCGGGAGGCTCTCCTACGAGCAGTACTTC
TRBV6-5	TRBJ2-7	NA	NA	CASSSNPTASYEQYF	TGTGCCAGCAGTTCCAACCCGACAGCTTCCTACGAGCAGTACTTC
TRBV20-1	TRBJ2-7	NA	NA	CSARRGMDEQYF	TGCAGTGCTAGACGGGGGATGGACGAGCAGTACTTC
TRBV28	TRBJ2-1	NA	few	CASITGASKGGNEQFF	TGTGCCAGCATAACCGGGGCTAGCAAAGGGGGCAATGAGCAGTTCTTC
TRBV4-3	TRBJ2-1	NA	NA	CASSQGQGRVNEQFF	TGCGCCAGCAGCCAAGGGCAGGGAAGGGTCAATGAGCAGTTCTTC